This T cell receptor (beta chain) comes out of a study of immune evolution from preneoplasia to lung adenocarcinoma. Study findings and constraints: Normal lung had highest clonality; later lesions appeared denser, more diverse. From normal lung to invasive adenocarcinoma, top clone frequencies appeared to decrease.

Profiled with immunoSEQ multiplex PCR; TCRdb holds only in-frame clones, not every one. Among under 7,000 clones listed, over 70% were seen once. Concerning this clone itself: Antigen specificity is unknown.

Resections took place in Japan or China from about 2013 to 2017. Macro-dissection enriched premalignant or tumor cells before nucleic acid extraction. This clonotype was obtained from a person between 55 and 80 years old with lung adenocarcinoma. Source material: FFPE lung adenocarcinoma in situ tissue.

As DNA, the CDR3 is TGTGCCATCAATCCGGGACAGGGGACTGAAAAACTGTTTTTT. This encodes CAINPGQGTEKLFF. J is TRBJ1-4 and V is TRBV10-3; the match to TRBD1 covers 10 bases. The CDR3 is 14 amino acids. The germline V gene has CDR1 ENHRY and CDR2 SYGVKD. The J segment lost 7 bases and the V segment lost 7 bases, leaving 6 bases of the junction unmatched.